This record looks at one T cell receptor (beta chain) sequence and its context. Its specificity is not known. Other DNA sequences in this sample translate to the same CDR3. The data stem from a study of beta chain features in type 1 diabetes. General study findings and limits: More deletions and fewer insertions at VDJ junctions were seen in type 1 diabetes patients.

The whole isolated RNA underwent reverse transcription, so sequencing captured expressed TCRB transcripts. Samples of naive, central memory and regulatory T cells yielded a mean of about 3.8 million reads. TCRdb keeps only in-frame clones here, not all; method: immunoSEQ multiplex PCR. The top ten hold under 0.02% of the sample, which has 310,000 or so clones, more than 9.5% seen once. Markers CD45RO/CCR7/CD25/CD127/CD95/CD27 served to sort CD4+ naive, central memory, regulatory and stem cell-like memory cells. Sequences were obtained from naive CD4+ T cells from blood. This clonotype was obtained from a woman aged 25 to 39 in good health.

The CDR3 DNA follows: TGTGCCAGCTCACCGCCGGGACAGGGCTACGAGCAGTACTTC. As protein: CASSPPGQGYEQYF. V is TRBV18 and J is TRBJ2-7; 9 nucleotides line up with TRBD1. The CDR3 is made up of 14 amino acids. Looked up from germline, CDR1 is KGHSH and CDR2 is LQKENI. Trimming removed 3 bases from V and 3 bases from J; junction bases left unmatched: 3.